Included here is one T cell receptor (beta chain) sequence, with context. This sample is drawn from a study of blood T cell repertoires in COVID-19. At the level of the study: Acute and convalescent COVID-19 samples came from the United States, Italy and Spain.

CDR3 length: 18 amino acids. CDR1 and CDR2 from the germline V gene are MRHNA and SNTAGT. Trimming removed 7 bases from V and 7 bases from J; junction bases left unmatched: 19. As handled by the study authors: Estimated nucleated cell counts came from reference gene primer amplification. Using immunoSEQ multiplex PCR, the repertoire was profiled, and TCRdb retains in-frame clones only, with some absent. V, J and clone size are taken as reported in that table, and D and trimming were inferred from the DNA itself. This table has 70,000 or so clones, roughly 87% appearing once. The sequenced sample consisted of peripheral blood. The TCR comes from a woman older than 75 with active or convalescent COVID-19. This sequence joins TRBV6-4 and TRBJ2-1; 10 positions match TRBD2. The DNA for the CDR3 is TGTGCCAGCACCCCGACCCGTATTCTAGCGGGGGTACCGAATGAGCAGTTCTTC. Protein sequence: CASTPTRILAGVPNEQFF.